These 7 T cell receptor beta chains originate from one sample sequenced in a study of CD8 T cells in ankylosing spondylitis. Findings of the study overall: Within ankylosing spondylitis blood, a TCR beta motif made up of roughly eight highly homologous variants appeared to be characteristic.

MiXCR was run by TCRdb on the 5' RACE reads, yielding one entry per CDR3 protein. The repertoire has about 390,000 distinct CDR3 sequences, under 25% of them found once; the top ten carry roughly 16%. Their antigen targets remain unknown. The sequenced material came from blood, either unsorted or a sorted T cell fraction (not recorded which). All receptors come from a male donor with ankylosing spondylitis.

This clonotype was observed a few times. The V gene is TRBV25-1, the J gene TRBJ2-2, with D perhaps matching TRBD1 or TRBD2 (5 bases each). Trimming left V 6 bases short and J 3 bases short, with 11 bases between. The CDR3 has 14 amino acids. The germline CDR1 and CDR2 sequences are MGHDK and SYGVNS. The CDR3 nucleotides read TGTGCCAGCAGGGGGACGGTAGACACCGGGGAGCTGTTTTTT. The encoded protein is CASRGTVDTGELFF. Combining the CDR3 with reference TRBV25-1 and TRBJ2-2 gives the whole variable domain EADIYQTPRYLVIGTGKKITLECSQTMGHDKMYWYQQDPGMELHLIHYSYGVNSTEKGDLSSESTVSRIRTEHFPLTLESARPSHTSQYLCASRGTVDTGELFFGEGSRLTVL.

CDR3 loop: CASSPKREGHNEQFF. The CDR3 coding sequence is TGTGCCAGCAGCCCAAAGCGGGAGGGCCACAATGAGCAGTTCTTC. V usage is TRBV7-3 and J usage is TRBJ2-1; 10 bases are shared with TRBD2. The CDR3 spans 15 residues. Germline lookup yields CDR1 SGHTA and CDR2 FQGTGA. J was trimmed by 5 bases and V by 5 bases; bases with no gene match: 6.

This clonotype was counted between two and nine times. This chain joins TRBV7-2 and TRBJ1-5; D unclear. The CDR3 has 14 amino acids. The V end was cut by 0 bases, the J end by 4 bases, with 7 bases between. The V gene's germline CDR1 is SGHTA and CDR2 FQGNSA. Here the CDR3 reads CASSLAAANQPQHF. CDR3 DNA: TGTGCCAGCAGCTTAGCGGCAGCTAATCAGCCCCAGCATTTT.

This clonotype was found a few times. The rearrangement links TRBV29-1 to TRBJ2-7, with D perhaps assigned TRBD1 or TRBD2 (6 bases each). CDR1 is SQVTM and CDR2 is ANQGSEA in the germline V gene. Trimming took off 3 bases at V and 3 bases at J, with 15 bases between the two ends. The CDR3 sequence is 14 residues long. As DNA, the CDR3 is TGCAGCGTTGACCGGAGGGGGGAGAGCTACGAGCAGTACTTC. This gives the protein CSVDRRGESYEQYF.

This chain links TRBV7-8 with TRBJ2-2, with D unresolved. Germline-derived CDR1 and CDR2 are SGHVS and FQNEAQ. Trimming cost V 1 base and J 5 bases, with 5 bases left between them. The CDR3 is 13 residues long. In DNA form, the CDR3 reads TGTGCCAGCAGCTTAGATCTAACCGGGGAGCTGTTTTTT. Amino acids: CASSLDLTGELFF. The full variable domain, its missing parts supplied by reference TRBV7-8 and TRBJ2-2, is GAGVSQSPRYKVAKRGQDVALRCDPISGHVSLFWYQQALGQGPEFLTYFQNEAQLDKSGLPSDRFFAERPEGSVSTLKIQRTQQEDSAVYLCASSLDLTGELFFGEGSRLTVL.

This clonotype has more than one count but fewer than ten. The chain recombines TRBV29-1 with TRBJ1-1; D unclear. The CDR3 totals 12 residues. Germline-derived CDR1 and CDR2 are SQVTM and ANQGSEA. The CDR3 here is CSSGRLNTEAFF. The CDR3 nucleotides are TGCAGTTCCGGACGATTGAACACTGAAGCTTTCTTT.

This clonotype was seen only a few times. Likely a read error: the CDR3 ends without its conserved phenylalanine or tryptophan. The DNA is left out, because the CDR3 cannot be placed on it with certainty; the CDR3 is given as TCRdb lists it. The chain combines TRBV24-1 with TRBJ1-1; TRBD1 is the table's D call and was not checked against the DNA. The CDR3 contains 10 residues when both ends are counted. The germline CDR1 and CDR2 sequences are KGHDR and SFDVKD. CDR3 region: CATSDSGVQG.